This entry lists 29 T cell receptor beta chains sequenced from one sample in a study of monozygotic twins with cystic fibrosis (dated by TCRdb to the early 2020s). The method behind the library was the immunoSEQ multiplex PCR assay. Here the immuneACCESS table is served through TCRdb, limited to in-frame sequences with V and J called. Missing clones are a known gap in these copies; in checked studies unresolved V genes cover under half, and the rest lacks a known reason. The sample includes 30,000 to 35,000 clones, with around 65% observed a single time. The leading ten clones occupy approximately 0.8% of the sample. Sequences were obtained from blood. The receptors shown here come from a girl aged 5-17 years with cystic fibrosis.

Here the CDR3 DNA reads TGCGCCAGCAGGGCCAGCGGTCGTGAGCAGTTCTTC. It codes for CASRASGREQFF. This rearrangement joins TRBV5-1 to TRBJ2-1, with D possibly matching TRBD2 (5 bases). The CDR3 runs 12 residues. Trimming took 5 bases from V and 9 from J, leaving 12 bases between them. Germline V gene sequence: CDR1 SGHRS, CDR2 YFSETQ.

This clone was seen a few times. The CDR3 here is CATATGGNQPQHF. The CDR3 DNA reads TGTGCCACGGCGACAGGGGGTAATCAGCCCCAGCATTTT. The chain couples TRBV10-3 to TRBJ1-5; 9 bases are a match to TRBD1. The CDR3 totals 13 residues. Germline trimming cut 10 bases from V and 4 bases from J; bases unmatched to any gene: 5. Germline CDR1 ENHRY, CDR2 SYGVKD.

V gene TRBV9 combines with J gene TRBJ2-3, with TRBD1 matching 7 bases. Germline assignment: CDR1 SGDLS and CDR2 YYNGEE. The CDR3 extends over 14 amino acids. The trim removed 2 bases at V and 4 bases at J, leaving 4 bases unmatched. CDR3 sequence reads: CASSVQTGSDTQYF. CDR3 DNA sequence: TGTGCCAGCAGCGTTCAGACAGGGTCAGATACGCAGTATTTT.

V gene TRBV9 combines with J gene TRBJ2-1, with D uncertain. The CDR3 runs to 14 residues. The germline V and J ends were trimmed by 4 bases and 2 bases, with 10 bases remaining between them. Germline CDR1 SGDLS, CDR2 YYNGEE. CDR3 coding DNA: TGTGCCAGCAGCTCCCACGGGCCCTACAATGAGCAGTTCTTC. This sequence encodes CASSSHGPYNEQFF.

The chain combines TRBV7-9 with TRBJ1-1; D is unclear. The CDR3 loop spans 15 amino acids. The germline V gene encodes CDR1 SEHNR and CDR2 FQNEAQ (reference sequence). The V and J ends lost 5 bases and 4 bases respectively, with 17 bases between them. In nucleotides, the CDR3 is TGTGCCAGCAGCGTATTCCGGGAATCTGGCACTGAAGCTTTCTTT. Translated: CASSVFRESGTEAFF.

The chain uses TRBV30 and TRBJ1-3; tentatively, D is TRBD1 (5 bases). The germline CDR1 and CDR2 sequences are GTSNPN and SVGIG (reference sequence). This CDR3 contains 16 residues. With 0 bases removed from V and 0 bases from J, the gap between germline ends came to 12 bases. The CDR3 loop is CAWSVLGDYSGNTIYF. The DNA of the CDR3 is TGTGCCTGGAGTGTACTGGGGGACTACTCTGGAAACACCATATATTTT.

The DNA of the CDR3 is TGCAGCGTTGAGCAGCAACCCAATCAGCCCCAGCATTTT. The encoded protein is CSVEQQPNQPQHF. The rearrangement uses TRBV29-1 and TRBJ1-5; D is undetermined. Per the germline V gene, CDR1 is SQVTM and CDR2 is ANQGSEA. This CDR3 region has 13 residues. Between the trimmed V and J ends, which lost 3 bases and 3 bases, there was a span of 9 bases. The variable domain in full, with the rest retrieved from reference TRBV29-1 and TRBJ1-5, is SAVISQKPSRDICQRGTSLTIQCQVDSQVTMMFWYRQQPGQSLTLIATANQGSEATYESGFVIDKFPISRPNLTFSTLTVSNMSPEDSSIYLCSVEQQPNQPQHFGDGTRLSIL.

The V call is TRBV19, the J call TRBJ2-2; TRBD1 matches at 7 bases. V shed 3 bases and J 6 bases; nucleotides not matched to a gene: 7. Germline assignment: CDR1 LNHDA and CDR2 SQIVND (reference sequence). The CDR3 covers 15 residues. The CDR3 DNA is TGTGCCAGTAGTATTTTGGCAAGGGGGCCCGGGGAGCTGTTTTTT. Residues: CASSILARGPGELFF.

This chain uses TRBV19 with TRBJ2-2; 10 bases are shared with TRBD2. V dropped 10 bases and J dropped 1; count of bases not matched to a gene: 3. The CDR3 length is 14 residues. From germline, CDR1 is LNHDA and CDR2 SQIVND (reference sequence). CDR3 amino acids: CATRTSGNTGELFF. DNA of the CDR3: TGTGCCACTAGGACTAGCGGGAACACCGGGGAGCTGTTTTTT.

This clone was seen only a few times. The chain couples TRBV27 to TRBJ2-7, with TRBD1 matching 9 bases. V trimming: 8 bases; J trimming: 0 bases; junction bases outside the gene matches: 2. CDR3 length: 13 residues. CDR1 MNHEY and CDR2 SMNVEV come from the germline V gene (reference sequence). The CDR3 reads CASAQGASYEQYF. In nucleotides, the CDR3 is TGTGCCAGCGCACAGGGGGCCTCCTACGAGCAGTACTTC.

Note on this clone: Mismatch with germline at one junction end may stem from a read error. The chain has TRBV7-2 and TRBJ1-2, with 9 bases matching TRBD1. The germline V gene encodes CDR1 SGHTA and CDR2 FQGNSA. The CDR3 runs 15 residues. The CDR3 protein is CASSPRQGEHYGYTF. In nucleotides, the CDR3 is TGTGCCAGCAGCCCCCGACAGGGGGAACACTATGGGTACACCTTC.

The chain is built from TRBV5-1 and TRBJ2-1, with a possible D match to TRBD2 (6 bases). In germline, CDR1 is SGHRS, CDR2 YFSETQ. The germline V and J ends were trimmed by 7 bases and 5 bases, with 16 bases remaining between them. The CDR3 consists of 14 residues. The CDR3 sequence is CASRAGPRDNEQFF. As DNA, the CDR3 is TGCGCCAGCCGGGCGGGACCTAGGGACAATGAGCAGTTCTTC.

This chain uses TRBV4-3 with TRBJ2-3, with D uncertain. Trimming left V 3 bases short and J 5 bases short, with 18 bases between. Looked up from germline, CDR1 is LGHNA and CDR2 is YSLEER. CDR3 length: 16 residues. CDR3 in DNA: TGCGCCAGCAGCCATTACAGCAGGCAGTCGGGAGATACGCAGTATTTT. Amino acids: CASSHYSRQSGDTQYF.

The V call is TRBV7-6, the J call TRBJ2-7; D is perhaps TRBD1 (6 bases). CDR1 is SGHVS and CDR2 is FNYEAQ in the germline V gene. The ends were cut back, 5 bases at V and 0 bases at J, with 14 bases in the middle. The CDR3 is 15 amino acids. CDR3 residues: CASSPGQYGSYEQYF. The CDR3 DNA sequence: TGTGCCAGCAGCCCTGGACAGTATGGCTCCTACGAGCAGTACTTC. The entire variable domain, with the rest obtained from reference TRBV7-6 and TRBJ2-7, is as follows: GAGVSQSPRYKVTKRGQDVALRCDPISGHVSLYWYRQALGQGPEFLTYFNYEAQQDKSGLPNDRFSAERPEGSISTLTIQRTEQRDSAMYRCASSPGQYGSYEQYFGPGTRLTVT.

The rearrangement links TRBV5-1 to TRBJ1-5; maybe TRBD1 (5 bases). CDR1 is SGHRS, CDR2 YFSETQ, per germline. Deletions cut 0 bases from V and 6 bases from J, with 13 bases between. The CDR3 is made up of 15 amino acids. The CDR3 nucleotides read TGCGCCAGCAGCTTGGCCGGACGGGACGGTCAGCCCCAGCATTTT. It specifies CASSLAGRDGQPQHF.

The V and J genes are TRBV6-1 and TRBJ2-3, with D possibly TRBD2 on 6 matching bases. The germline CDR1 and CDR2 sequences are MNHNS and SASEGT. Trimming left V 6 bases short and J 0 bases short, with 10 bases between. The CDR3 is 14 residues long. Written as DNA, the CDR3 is TGTGCCAGCAGAGTAGCGGTTAGCACAGATACGCAGTATTTT. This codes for CASRVAVSTDTQYF.

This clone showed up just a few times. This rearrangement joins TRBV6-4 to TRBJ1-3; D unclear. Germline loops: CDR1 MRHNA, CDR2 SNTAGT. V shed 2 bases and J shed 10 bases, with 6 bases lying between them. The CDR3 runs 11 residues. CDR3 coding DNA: TGTGCCAGCAGTGACCGGGGTACCATATATTTT. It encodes CASSDRGTIYF.

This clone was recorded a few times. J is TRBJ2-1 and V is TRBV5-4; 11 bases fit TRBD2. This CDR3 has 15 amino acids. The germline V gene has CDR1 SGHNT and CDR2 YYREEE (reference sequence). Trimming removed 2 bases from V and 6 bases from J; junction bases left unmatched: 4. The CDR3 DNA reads TGTGCCAGCAGCTTTAGCGGGAGGGTCCTCAATGAGCAGTTCTTC. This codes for CASSFSGRVLNEQFF.

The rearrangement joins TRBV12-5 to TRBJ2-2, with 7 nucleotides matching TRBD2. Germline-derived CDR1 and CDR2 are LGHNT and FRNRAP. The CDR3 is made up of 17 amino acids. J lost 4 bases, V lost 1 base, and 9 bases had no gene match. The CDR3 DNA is TGTGCTAGTGGTTTGGCCCCTACTAGCGAAATCACCGGGGAGCTGTTTTTT. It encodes CASGLAPTSEITGELFF.

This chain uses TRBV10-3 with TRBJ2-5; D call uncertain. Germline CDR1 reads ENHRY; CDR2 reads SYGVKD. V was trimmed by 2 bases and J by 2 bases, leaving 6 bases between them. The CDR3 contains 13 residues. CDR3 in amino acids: CAISEGNQETQYF. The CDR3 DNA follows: TGTGCCATCAGTGAGGGGAATCAAGAGACCCAGTACTTC.

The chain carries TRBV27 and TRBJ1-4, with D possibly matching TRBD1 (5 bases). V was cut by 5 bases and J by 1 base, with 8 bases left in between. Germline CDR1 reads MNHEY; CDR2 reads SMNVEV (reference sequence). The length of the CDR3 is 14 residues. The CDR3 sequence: CASSPTETNEKLFF. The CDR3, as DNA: TGTGCCAGCAGTCCGACAGAAACTAATGAAAAACTGTTTTTT.

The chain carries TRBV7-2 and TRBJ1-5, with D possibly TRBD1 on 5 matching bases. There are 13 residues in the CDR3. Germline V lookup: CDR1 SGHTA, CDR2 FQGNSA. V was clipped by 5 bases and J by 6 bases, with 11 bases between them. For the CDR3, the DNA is TGTGCCAGCAGCCCCGAGACAGTTCAGCCCCAGCATTTT. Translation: CASSPETVQPQHF.

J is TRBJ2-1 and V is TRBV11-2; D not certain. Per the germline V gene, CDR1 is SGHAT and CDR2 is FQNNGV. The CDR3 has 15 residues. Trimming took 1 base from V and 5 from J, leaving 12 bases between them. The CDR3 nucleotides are TGTGCCAGCAGCTTAGTTCCGCTAGGAGACAATGAGCAGTTCTTC. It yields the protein CASSLVPLGDNEQFF.

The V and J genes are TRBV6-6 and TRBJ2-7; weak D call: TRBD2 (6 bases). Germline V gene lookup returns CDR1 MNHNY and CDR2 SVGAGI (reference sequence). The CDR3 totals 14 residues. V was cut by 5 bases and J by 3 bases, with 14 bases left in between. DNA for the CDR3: TGTGCCAGCAGTACGGGACTGCTCCTCTACGAGCAGTACGTC. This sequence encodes CASSTGLLLYEQYV.

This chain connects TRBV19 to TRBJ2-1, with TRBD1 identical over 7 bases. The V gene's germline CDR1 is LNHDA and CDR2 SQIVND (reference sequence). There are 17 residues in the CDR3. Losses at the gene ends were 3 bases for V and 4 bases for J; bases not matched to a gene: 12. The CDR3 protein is CASSILRTGVRYNEQFF. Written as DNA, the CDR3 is TGTGCCAGTAGTATTCTTCGCACAGGGGTTCGGTACAATGAGCAGTTCTTC.

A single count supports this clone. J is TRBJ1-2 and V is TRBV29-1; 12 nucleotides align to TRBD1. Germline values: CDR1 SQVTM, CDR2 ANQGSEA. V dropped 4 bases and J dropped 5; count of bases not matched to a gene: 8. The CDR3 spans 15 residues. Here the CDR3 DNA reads TGCAGCGTTGGGGGACAGGGGGCATTAAATTATGGCTACACCTTC. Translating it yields CSVGGQGALNYGYTF.

This CDR3 reads CASSPTDQETQYF. The DNA for the CDR3 is TGTGCCAGCTCACCCACCGACCAAGAGACCCAGTACTTC. The V call is TRBV18, the J call TRBJ2-5; no definite D call. This CDR3 is 13 amino acids long. The V end was cut by 3 bases, the J end by 0 bases, with 5 bases between. In germline, CDR1 is KGHSH, CDR2 LQKENI.

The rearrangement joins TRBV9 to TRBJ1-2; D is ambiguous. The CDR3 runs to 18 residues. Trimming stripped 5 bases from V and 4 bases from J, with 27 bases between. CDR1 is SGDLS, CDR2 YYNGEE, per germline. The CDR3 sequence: CASRHKVEEEGWPYGYTF. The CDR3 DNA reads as TGTGCCAGCAGACACAAAGTAGAGGAGGAGGGATGGCCCTATGGCTACACCTTC.

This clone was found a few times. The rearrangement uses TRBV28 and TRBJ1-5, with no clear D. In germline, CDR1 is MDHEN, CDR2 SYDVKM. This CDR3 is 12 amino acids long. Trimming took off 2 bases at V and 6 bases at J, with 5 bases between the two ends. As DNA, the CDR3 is TGTGCCAGCAGTTTAGCGGGTCAGCCCCAGCATTTT. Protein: CASSLAGQPQHF.